A selection of T cell receptor beta chains follows, all from one sample in a study of beta chain features in type 1 diabetes. The table came from immunoSEQ multiplex PCR; TCRdb's copy has only in-frame clones and leaves some out. The data hold nearly 250,000 clones, with 13% to 15% observed a single time. Sequenced sample: naive CD4+ T cells from blood. The receptors derive from a woman in her thirties or forties in good health. Each CDR3 is given with its conserved first and last residue. Each record gives: D gene, J gene, clone size, V gene, CDR3 length, CDR3 protein, CDR3 DNA. D genes are given only for firm matches. Rows give clone size only sometimes, using once, few, many, or a class for an expanded clone.

D gene: NA; J gene: TRBJ1-1; clone size: few; V gene: TRBV5-1; CDR3 length: 16; CDR3 protein: CASSFDRSSGDTEAFF; CDR3 DNA: TGCGCCAGCAGCTTCGACAGGTCAAGTGGGGACACTGAAGCTTTCTTT
D gene: TRBD1; J gene: TRBJ2-7; clone size: few; V gene: TRBV6-1; CDR3 length: 15; CDR3 protein: CASTNWGQGTYEQYF; CDR3 DNA: TGTGCCAGCACCAATTGGGGACAGGGAACCTACGAGCAGTACTTC
D gene: NA; J gene: TRBJ1-1; clone size: NA; V gene: TRBV5-1; CDR3 length: 13; CDR3 protein: CASSLQPNTEAFF; CDR3 DNA: TGCGCCAGCAGCCTACAGCCGAACACTGAAGCTTTCTTT
D gene: NA; J gene: TRBJ2-6; clone size: NA; V gene: TRBV5-1; CDR3 length: 16; CDR3 protein: CASSSISGAGANVLTF; CDR3 DNA: TGCGCCAGCAGCAGCATCTCAGGGGCTGGGGCCAACGTCCTGACTTTC
D gene: NA; J gene: TRBJ2-3; clone size: few; V gene: TRBV4-1; CDR3 length: 20; CDR3 protein: CASSQEMTVSYSDDSPTQYF; CDR3 DNA: TGCGCCAGCAGCCAAGAAATGACGGTGAGCTACAGCGATGACAGCCCCACGCAGTATTTT
D gene: NA; J gene: TRBJ1-4; clone size: NA; V gene: TRBV2; CDR3 length: 13; CDR3 protein: CASSARGGEKLFF; CDR3 DNA: TGTGCCAGCAGTGCCAGGGGTGGTGAAAAACTGTTTTTT
D gene: TRBD1; J gene: TRBJ2-5; clone size: few; V gene: TRBV7-9; CDR3 length: 14; CDR3 protein: CASNPGQYQETQYF; CDR3 DNA: TGTGCCAGCAATCCGGGACAGTACCAAGAGACCCAGTACTTC
D gene: TRBD2; J gene: TRBJ2-3; clone size: NA; V gene: TRBV7-2; CDR3 length: 17; CDR3 protein: CASSQPTGGAVVDTQYF; CDR3 DNA: TGTGCCAGCAGCCAACCTACCGGGGGGGCTGTTGTAGATACGCAGTATTTT
D gene: NA; J gene: TRBJ2-7; clone size: NA; V gene: TRBV5-6; CDR3 length: 13; CDR3 protein: CASSLGRTGEQYF; CDR3 DNA: TGTGCCAGCAGCTTGGGAAGGACTGGAGAGCAGTACTTC
D gene: NA; J gene: TRBJ2-7; clone size: NA; V gene: TRBV12-2; CDR3 length: 15; CDR3 protein: CASRPLDRDPYEQYF; CDR3 DNA: TGTGCAAGTCGCCCCCTTGACAGGGACCCCTACGAGCAGTACTTC
D gene: TRBD2; J gene: TRBJ2-2; clone size: NA; V gene: TRBV5-4; CDR3 length: 15; CDR3 protein: CASSYGGANFRELFF; CDR3 DNA: TGTGCCAGCAGTTACGGGGGGGCAAATTTCCGGGAGCTGTTTTTT
D gene: NA; J gene: TRBJ1-2; clone size: NA; V gene: TRBV19; CDR3 length: 15; CDR3 protein: CASSRAGTSNYGYTF; CDR3 DNA: TGTGCCAGTAGTAGGGCAGGGACATCTAACTATGGCTACACCTTC
D gene: NA; J gene: TRBJ2-5; clone size: few; V gene: TRBV5-4; CDR3 length: 15; CDR3 protein: CASSSTGLTQETQYF; CDR3 DNA: TGTGCCAGCAGTTCTACAGGGCTGACACAAGAGACCCAGTACTTC
D gene: TRBD1; J gene: TRBJ1-1; clone size: NA; V gene: TRBV7-2; CDR3 length: 13; CDR3 protein: CASSTQGDTEAFF; CDR3 DNA: TGTGCCAGCAGCACTCAGGGGGACACTGAAGCTTTCTTT
D gene: TRBD2; J gene: TRBJ2-7; clone size: NA; V gene: TRBV7-2; CDR3 length: 15; CDR3 protein: CASRPPGGAGVEQYF; CDR3 DNA: TGTGCCAGCAGGCCCCCCGGGGGGGCAGGTGTCGAGCAGTACTTC
D gene: NA; J gene: TRBJ1-5; clone size: NA; V gene: TRBV18; CDR3 length: 14; CDR3 protein: CASSSDSSNQPQHF; CDR3 DNA: TGTGCCAGCTCGTCGGACAGCTCCAATCAGCCCCAGCATTTT
D gene: TRBD1; J gene: TRBJ1-5; clone size: NA; V gene: TRBV5-8; CDR3 length: 14; CDR3 protein: CASSLGQGARPQHF; CDR3 DNA: TGTGCCAGCAGCTTAGGCCAGGGGGCGAGGCCCCAGCATTTT
D gene: NA; J gene: TRBJ1-5; clone size: NA; V gene: TRBV2; CDR3 length: 15; CDR3 protein: CASRLEGVGNQPQHF; CDR3 DNA: TGTGCCAGCCGGTTGGAGGGAGTGGGCAATCAGCCCCAGCATTTT
D gene: NA; J gene: TRBJ1-1; clone size: NA; V gene: TRBV7-9; CDR3 length: 13; CDR3 protein: CASSLVLNTEAFF; CDR3 DNA: TGTGCCAGCAGCTTAGTTTTAAACACTGAAGCTTTCTTT
D gene: NA; J gene: TRBJ2-6; clone size: few; V gene: TRBV4-1; CDR3 length: 13; CDR3 protein: CASSPSPANVLTF; CDR3 DNA: TGCGCCAGCAGCCCCTCCCCGGCCAACGTCCTGACTTTC
D gene: TRBD1; J gene: TRBJ1-5; clone size: few; V gene: TRBV15; CDR3 length: 16; CDR3 protein: CATSRADRGRDQPQHF; CDR3 DNA: TGTGCCACCAGCAGGGCTGACAGGGGGCGCGATCAGCCCCAGCATTTT
D gene: TRBD2; J gene: TRBJ2-5; clone size: NA; V gene: TRBV4-2; CDR3 length: 18; CDR3 protein: CASSQDNPVAGGSETQYF; CDR3 DNA: TGTGCCAGCAGCCAAGATAACCCAGTAGCGGGGGGTTCCGAGACCCAGTACTTC
D gene: TRBD2; J gene: TRBJ2-5; clone size: few; V gene: TRBV7-2; CDR3 length: 16; CDR3 protein: CASSYQLAVHRETQYF; CDR3 DNA: TGTGCCAGCAGCTACCAACTAGCGGTCCACCGAGAGACCCAGTACTTC
D gene: NA; J gene: TRBJ2-5; clone size: NA; V gene: TRBV10-3; CDR3 length: 13; CDR3 protein: CASGGGREETQYF; CDR3 DNA: TGTGCCAGCGGTGGAGGGCGGGAAGAGACCCAGTACTTC
D gene: TRBD1; J gene: TRBJ2-7; clone size: few; V gene: TRBV2; CDR3 length: 16; CDR3 protein: CASSEYGTGSSYEQYF; CDR3 DNA: TGTGCCAGCAGTGAATATGGGACAGGGTCCTCCTACGAGCAGTACTTC
D gene: NA; J gene: TRBJ1-5; clone size: few; V gene: TRBV19; CDR3 length: 13; CDR3 protein: CASSPEGRQPQHF; CDR3 DNA: TGTGCCAGTAGTCCGGAGGGGCGTCAGCCCCAGCATTTT
D gene: NA; J gene: TRBJ2-2; clone size: few; V gene: TRBV9; CDR3 length: 15; CDR3 protein: CASSATRVGTGELFF; CDR3 DNA: TGTGCCAGCAGCGCGACGAGGGTAGGAACCGGGGAGCTGTTTTTT
D gene: TRBD2; J gene: TRBJ2-1; clone size: NA; V gene: TRBV5-1; CDR3 length: 17; CDR3 protein: CASSLGLAGGRGNEQFF; CDR3 DNA: TGCGCCAGCAGCCTGGGACTAGCGGGGGGCCGGGGGAATGAGCAGTTCTTC
D gene: NA; J gene: TRBJ1-5; clone size: NA; V gene: TRBV4-2; CDR3 length: 16; CDR3 protein: CASSQEVGQGLFSQHF; CDR3 DNA: TGTGCCAGCAGCCAAGAAGTGGGCCAGGGACTATTTTCCCAGCATTTT
D gene: NA; J gene: TRBJ2-2; clone size: NA; V gene: TRBV5-4; CDR3 length: 12; CDR3 protein: CASSLSVGELFF; CDR3 DNA: TGTGCCAGCAGCCTGTCCGTCGGGGAGCTGTTTTTT
D gene: NA; J gene: TRBJ1-1; clone size: few; V gene: TRBV29-1; CDR3 length: 16; CDR3 protein: CSVLRNSGTKNTEAFF; CDR3 DNA: TGCAGCGTCCTTAGAAATTCCGGGACTAAGAACACTGAAGCTTTCTTT
D gene: NA; J gene: TRBJ1-1; clone size: NA; V gene: TRBV15; CDR3 length: 15; CDR3 protein: CATSREERGNTEAFF; CDR3 DNA: TGTGCCACCAGCAGAGAGGAAAGGGGGAACACTGAAGCTTTCTTT
D gene: TRBD1; J gene: TRBJ1-2; clone size: NA; V gene: TRBV19; CDR3 length: 12; CDR3 protein: CASSMDREGYTF; CDR3 DNA: TGTGCCAGTAGTATGGACAGGGAAGGCTACACCTTC
D gene: NA; J gene: TRBJ2-7; clone size: NA; V gene: TRBV2; CDR3 length: 13; CDR3 protein: CASGGTSPYEQYF; CDR3 DNA: TGTGCCAGCGGAGGGACGTCCCCCTACGAGCAGTACTTC
D gene: NA; J gene: TRBJ1-6; clone size: few; V gene: TRBV7-2; CDR3 length: 17; CDR3 protein: CASSLEVTGKYNSPLHF; CDR3 DNA: TGTGCCAGCAGCTTAGAGGTCACAGGGAAGTATAATTCACCCCTCCACTTT
D gene: TRBD1; J gene: TRBJ1-2; clone size: few; V gene: TRBV7-2; CDR3 length: 16; CDR3 protein: CASSLARDRANYGYTF; CDR3 DNA: TGTGCCAGCAGCTTAGCGCGGGACAGAGCTAACTATGGCTACACCTTC
D gene: TRBD2; J gene: TRBJ2-3; clone size: few; V gene: TRBV6-5; CDR3 length: 14; CDR3 protein: CASSAGGPLDTQYF; CDR3 DNA: TGTGCCAGCAGTGCGGGGGGGCCTTTGGATACGCAGTATTTT
D gene: NA; J gene: TRBJ2-1; clone size: few; V gene: TRBV7-9; CDR3 length: 16; CDR3 protein: CASSLGSTRFYNEQFF; CDR3 DNA: TGTGCCAGCAGCTTAGGATCAACCCGGTTTTACAATGAGCAGTTCTTC
D gene: TRBD2; J gene: TRBJ2-1; clone size: few; V gene: TRBV5-1; CDR3 length: 16; CDR3 protein: CASSLRTSGVGDEQFF; CDR3 DNA: TGCGCCAGCAGCTTAAGAACCAGCGGGGTTGGCGATGAGCAGTTCTTC
D gene: NA; J gene: TRBJ2-7; clone size: NA; V gene: TRBV5-1; CDR3 length: 15; CDR3 protein: CASSSLGSLVYEQYF; CDR3 DNA: TGCGCCAGCAGCTCCCTGGGGAGTCTAGTGTACGAGCAGTACTTC
D gene: TRBD2; J gene: TRBJ2-5; clone size: NA; V gene: TRBV2; CDR3 length: 16; CDR3 protein: CASRFDPGLGGETQYF; CDR3 DNA: TGTGCCAGCAGGTTCGACCCGGGACTAGGGGGAGAGACCCAGTACTTC
D gene: TRBD1; J gene: TRBJ1-3; clone size: few; V gene: TRBV15; CDR3 length: 17; CDR3 protein: CATSRTSGQDSGNTIYF; CDR3 DNA: TGTGCCACCAGCAGAACCTCAGGACAGGACTCTGGAAACACCATATATTTT
D gene: NA; J gene: TRBJ2-7; clone size: NA; V gene: TRBV19; CDR3 length: 13; CDR3 protein: CASSKDGAYEQYF; CDR3 DNA: TGTGCCAGTAGTAAGGACGGGGCCTACGAGCAGTACTTC
D gene: TRBD1; J gene: TRBJ2-7; clone size: NA; V gene: TRBV2; CDR3 length: 15; CDR3 protein: CASRQTGTGVYEQYF; CDR3 DNA: TGTGCCAGCAGACAAACCGGGACAGGGGTATACGAGCAGTACTTC
D gene: TRBD1; J gene: TRBJ1-5; clone size: NA; V gene: TRBV6-1; CDR3 length: 15; CDR3 protein: CASSELTGPVQPQHF; CDR3 DNA: TGTGCCAGCAGTGAGCTGACAGGGCCAGTTCAGCCCCAGCATTTT
D gene: TRBD1; J gene: TRBJ2-7; clone size: few; V gene: TRBV28; CDR3 length: 13; CDR3 protein: CASFSGGSYEQYF; CDR3 DNA: TGTGCCAGCTTCTCAGGGGGCTCCTACGAGCAGTACTTC
D gene: TRBD1; J gene: TRBJ1-1; clone size: NA; V gene: TRBV5-1; CDR3 length: 16; CDR3 protein: CASSPVRDRVNTEAFF; CDR3 DNA: TGCGCCAGCAGCCCGGTCCGGGACAGGGTAAATACTGAAGCTTTCTTT
D gene: NA; J gene: TRBJ2-2; clone size: NA; V gene: TRBV4-3; CDR3 length: 16; CDR3 protein: CASSPTGNPRTGELFF; CDR3 DNA: TGCGCCAGCAGCCCTACCGGGAACCCGAGAACCGGGGAGCTGTTTTTT
D gene: NA; J gene: TRBJ2-5; clone size: NA; V gene: TRBV10-1; CDR3 length: 15; CDR3 protein: CASSEATAGRETQYF; CDR3 DNA: TGCGCCAGCAGTGAGGCGACCGCCGGGAGAGAGACCCAGTACTTC
D gene: TRBD1; J gene: TRBJ1-5; clone size: many; V gene: TRBV7-2; CDR3 length: 13; CDR3 protein: CASSKDRNQPQHF; CDR3 DNA: TGTGCCAGCAGTAAGGACAGGAATCAGCCCCAGCATTTT
D gene: TRBD2; J gene: TRBJ2-1; clone size: NA; V gene: TRBV4-1; CDR3 length: 16; CDR3 protein: CASSLTTSGGYNEQFF; CDR3 DNA: TGCGCCAGCAGCCTTACGACTAGCGGGGGCTACAATGAGCAGTTCTTC
D gene: TRBD2; J gene: TRBJ2-1; clone size: NA; V gene: TRBV5-5; CDR3 length: 15; CDR3 protein: CASSLGGGAYNEQFF; CDR3 DNA: TGTGCCAGCAGCTTGGGCGGGGGGGCCTACAATGAGCAGTTCTTC